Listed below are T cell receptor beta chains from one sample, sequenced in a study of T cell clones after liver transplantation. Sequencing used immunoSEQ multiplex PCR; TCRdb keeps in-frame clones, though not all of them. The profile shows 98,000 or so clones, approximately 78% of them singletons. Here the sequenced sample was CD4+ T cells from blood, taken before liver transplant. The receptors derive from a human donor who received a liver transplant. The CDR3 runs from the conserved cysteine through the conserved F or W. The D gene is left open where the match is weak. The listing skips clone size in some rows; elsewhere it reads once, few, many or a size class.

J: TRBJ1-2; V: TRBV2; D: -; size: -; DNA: TGTGCCAGCAGAGACCCTAACTATGGCTACACCTTC; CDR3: CASRDPNYGYTF
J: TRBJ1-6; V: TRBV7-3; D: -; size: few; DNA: TGTGCCAGCAGCGAAACGGGACGGCCAAATTCACCCCTCCACTTT; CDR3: CASSETGRPNSPLHF
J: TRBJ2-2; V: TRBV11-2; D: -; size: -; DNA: TGTGCCAGCAGCTTAGCCTACACCGGGGAGCTGTTTTTT; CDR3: CASSLAYTGELFF
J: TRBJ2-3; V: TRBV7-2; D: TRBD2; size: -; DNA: TGTGCCAGCCTTCAGGGGACTAGTACAGATACGCAGTATTTT; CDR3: CASLQGTSTDTQYF
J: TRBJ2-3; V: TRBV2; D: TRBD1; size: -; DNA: TGTGCCAGCAGGGCCGGGACAGCAACAGATACGCAGTATTTT; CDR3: CASRAGTATDTQYF
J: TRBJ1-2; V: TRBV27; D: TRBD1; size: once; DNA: TGTGCCAGCAGTTCGGACAGGGGCCCCCGGGGTGGCTACACCTTC; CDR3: CASSSDRGPRGGYTF
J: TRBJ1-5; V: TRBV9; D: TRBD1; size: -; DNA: TGTGCCAGCAGCGAGAGGGGGCAAGCTCAGCCCCAGCATTTT; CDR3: CASSERGQAQPQHF
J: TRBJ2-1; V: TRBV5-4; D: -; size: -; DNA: TGTGCCAGCAGCTTGAGACGGGGTGAGCAGTTCTTC; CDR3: CASSLRRGEQFF
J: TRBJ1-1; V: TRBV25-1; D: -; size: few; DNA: TGTGCGGGGAGGGACTCCCGGGAAGGTAAAGCTTTCTTT; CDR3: CAGRDSREGKAFF
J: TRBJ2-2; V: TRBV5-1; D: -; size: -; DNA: TGCGCCAGCAGCTTGGTTGCAGGGGCCGAGGCCGGGGAGCTGTTTTTT; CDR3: CASSLVAGAEAGELFF
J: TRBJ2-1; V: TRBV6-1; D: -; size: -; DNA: TGTGCCAGCAGTGAAGAAGGATATTCCTACAATGAGCAGTTCTTC; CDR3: CASSEEGYSYNEQFF
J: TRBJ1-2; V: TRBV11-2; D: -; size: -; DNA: TGTGCCAGCTCCTTTACGTCAGGGGTTTACCCATATGGCTACACCTTC; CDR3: CASSFTSGVYPYGYTF
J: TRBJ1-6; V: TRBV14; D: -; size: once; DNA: TGTGCCAGCAGCCAAGGTCCGAATTCACCCCTCCACTTT; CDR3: CASSQGPNSPLHF
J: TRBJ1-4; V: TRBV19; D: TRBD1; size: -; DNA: TGTGCCAGTACCCCCCAGGGGGATTGGGCAGGTAATGAAAAACTGTTTTTT; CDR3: CASTPQGDWAGNEKLFF
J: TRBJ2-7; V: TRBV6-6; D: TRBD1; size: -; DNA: TGTGCCAGCAGTCCCCGGACAGGGCCCTACGAGCAGTACTTC; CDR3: CASSPRTGPYEQYF
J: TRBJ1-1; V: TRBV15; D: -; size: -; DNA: TGTGCCACCAACCCGGGACATTCCACTGAAGCTTTCTTT; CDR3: CATNPGHSTEAFF
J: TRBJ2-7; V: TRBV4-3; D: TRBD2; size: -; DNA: TGCGCCAGCAGCCATTCTAGCGGGTACGAGCAGTACTTC; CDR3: CASSHSSGYEQYF
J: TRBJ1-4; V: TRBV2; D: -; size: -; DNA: TGTGCCAGCAGTGTTAGGCAGCTTGCAACTAATGAAAAACTGTTTTTT; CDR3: CASSVRQLATNEKLFF
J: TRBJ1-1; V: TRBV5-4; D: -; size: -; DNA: TGTGCCAGCAGCGGGAGGGTCCGGGGGGACACTGAAGCTTTCTTT; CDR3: CASSGRVRGDTEAFF
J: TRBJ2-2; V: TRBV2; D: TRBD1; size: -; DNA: TGTGCCAGCACAGGACAGGGGAGTGTCGGGGAGCTGTTTTTT; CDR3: CASTGQGSVGELFF
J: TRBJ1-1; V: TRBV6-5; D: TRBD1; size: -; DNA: TGTGCCAGCAGTCCCAGGGGGAACTCTGAAGCTTTCTTT; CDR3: CASSPRGNSEAFF
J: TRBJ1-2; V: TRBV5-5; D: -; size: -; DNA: TGTGCCAGCAGCTTGGTCGGGGGGTCTAACTATGGCTACACCTTC; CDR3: CASSLVGGSNYGYTF
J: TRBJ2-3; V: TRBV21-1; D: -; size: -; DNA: TGTGCCAGCAGCACGACAGATAGCACAGATACGCAGTATTTT; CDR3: CASSTTDSTDTQYF
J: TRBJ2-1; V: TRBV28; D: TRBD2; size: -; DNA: TGTGCCAGCAGTCTAGCGGGAGGGTTGTACAATGAGCAGTTCTTC; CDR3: CASSLAGGLYNEQFF
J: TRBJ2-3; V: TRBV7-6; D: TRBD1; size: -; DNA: TGTGCCAGCAGCTTAGGCCCAGGGGGAAGAGATACGCAGTATTTT; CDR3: CASSLGPGGRDTQYF
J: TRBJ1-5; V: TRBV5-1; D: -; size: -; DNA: TGCGCCAGCAGCCCGGAAGGTCATCAGCCCCAGCATTTT; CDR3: CASSPEGHQPQHF
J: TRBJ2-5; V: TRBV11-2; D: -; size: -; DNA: TGTGCCAGCAGACCCCAAGGACAAGAGACCCAGTACTTC; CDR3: CASRPQGQETQYF
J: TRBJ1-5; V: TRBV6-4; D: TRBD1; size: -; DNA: TGTGCCAGCAGGTCCGGTACAGGGGGCAAGGGACAGCCCCAGCATTTT; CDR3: CASRSGTGGKGQPQHF
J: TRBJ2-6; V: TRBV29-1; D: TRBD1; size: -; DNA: TGCAGCGTACTAATGACAGGGGCCGGGGCCAACGTCCTGACTTTC; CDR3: CSVLMTGAGANVLTF
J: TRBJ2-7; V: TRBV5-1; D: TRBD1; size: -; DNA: TGCGCCAGCAGCTTTGGACAGGCTAACGAGCAGTACTTC; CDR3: CASSFGQANEQYF
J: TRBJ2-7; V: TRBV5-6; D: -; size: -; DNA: TGTGCCAGCAGCCGACTCCAGGGTCCTGGGGAGCAGTACTTC; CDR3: CASSRLQGPGEQYF
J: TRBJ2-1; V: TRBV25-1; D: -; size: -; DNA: TGTGCCAGCACCCCCCCGGGGGCCCGCTACAATGAGCAGTTCTTC; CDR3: CASTPPGARYNEQFF
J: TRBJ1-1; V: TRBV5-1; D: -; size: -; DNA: TGCGCCAGCAGAACTATAGGGCCGAAGAACACTGAAGCTTTCTTT; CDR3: CASRTIGPKNTEAFF
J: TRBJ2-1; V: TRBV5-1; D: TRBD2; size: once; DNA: TGCGCCAGCAGCTTGGGGGCTAGCGGGAATGGTGAGCAGTTCTTC; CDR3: CASSLGASGNGEQFF
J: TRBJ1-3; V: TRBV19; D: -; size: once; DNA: TGTGCCAGTAGTATATGGGGAGCGAGAGGAAACACCATATATTTT; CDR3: CASSIWGARGNTIYF
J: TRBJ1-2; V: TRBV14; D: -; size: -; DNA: TGTGCCAGCAGCCAATACTCTCCGGGAAGTAACTATGGCTACACCTTC; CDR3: CASSQYSPGSNYGYTF
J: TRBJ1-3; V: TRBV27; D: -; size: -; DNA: TGTGCCAGCAGTTTTTGGCAGCACCTAACTGGAAACACCATATATTTT; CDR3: CASSFWQHLTGNTIYF
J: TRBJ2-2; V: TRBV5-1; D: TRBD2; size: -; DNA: TGCGCCAGCAGCTTTCCGGTCGCGGGAGGGGCCGGGGAGCTGTTTTTT; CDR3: CASSFPVAGGAGELFF
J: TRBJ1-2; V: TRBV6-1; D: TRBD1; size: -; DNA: TGTGCCAGCAGTGACAGGGGGAGAACTAACTATGGCTACACCTTC; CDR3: CASSDRGRTNYGYTF
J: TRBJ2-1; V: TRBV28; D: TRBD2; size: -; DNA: TGTGCCAGCAGTTTGGCGGGAGGGCCGGTAGGGTACAATGAGCAGTTCTTC; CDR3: CASSLAGGPVGYNEQFF
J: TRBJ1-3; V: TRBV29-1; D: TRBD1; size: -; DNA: TGCAGCGTTGGGGACAGTCCAAACACCATATATTTT; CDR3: CSVGDSPNTIYF
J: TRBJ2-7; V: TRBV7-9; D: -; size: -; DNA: TGTGCCAGCAGCTACGGAAACTCCTACGAGCAGTACTTC; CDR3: CASSYGNSYEQYF
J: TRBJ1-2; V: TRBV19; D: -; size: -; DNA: TGTGCCAGTAGTATAGAGGGCGACGCCCCCTACTATGGCTACACCTTC; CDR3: CASSIEGDAPYYGYTF
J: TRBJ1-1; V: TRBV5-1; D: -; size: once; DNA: TGCGCCAGCAGCCCGGTGCAGGGCATAAAATCTGAAGCTTTCTTT; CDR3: CASSPVQGIKSEAFF